This T cell receptor (beta chain) was profiled in a study of blood T cells in healthy people across ages. Trimming took 4 bases from V and 6 from J; bases not matched to a gene: 8. The CDR3 loop spans 14 amino acids. Per the germline V gene, CDR1 is SEHNR and CDR2 is FQNEAQ (reference sequence). Concerning this clonotype: The target antigen is unknown.

Every sample yielded at least 7 million isolated PBMCs. Regarding the study as a whole: Naive T cell percentage by flow cytometry tracked strongly with beta diversity.

The authors ran a second PCR of roughly 6 to 12 cycles using a sample-barcoded 5' primer and a J-beta primer mix. TCRdb fed the 5' RACE reads into MiXCR, producing one record per CDR3 protein. Among approximately 800,000 distinct CDR3 sequences listed, 55% to 70% were seen once. This clonotype originated in a man between 25 and 39 years old in good health. The sample comprised blood. The V gene is TRBV7-9, the J gene TRBJ1-2; the match to TRBD1 covers 7 bases. The chain's CDR3 is CASSYETGENGYTF. Here the CDR3 DNA reads TGTGCCAGCAGCTACGAAACAGGGGAGAATGGCTACACCTTC.